Shown below are 8 T cell receptor beta chains from a single sample sequenced in a study of blood T cell repertoires in COVID-19. Profiled with immunoSEQ multiplex PCR; TCRdb holds only in-frame clones, not every one. Of just over 85,000 clones detected, roughly 87% appear once; the ten largest clones hold approximately 8.9%. The sequenced sample was peripheral blood. All receptors come from a man in his forties or fifties with acute or convalescent COVID-19.

The genes are TRBV5-6 and TRBJ1-2, with TRBD1 as a possible D gene (6 bases). The germline gives CDR1 SGHDT, CDR2 YYEEEE. This CDR3 is built from 13 residues. V was trimmed by 5 bases and J by 4 bases, leaving 12 bases between them. Here the CDR3 reads CASSYDRFYGYTF. In DNA, the CDR3 is TGTGCCAGCAGTTACGACAGGTTCTATGGCTACACCTTC.

The chain links TRBV11-2 to TRBJ1-5; possible D gene TRBD1, 6 bases. The V gene's germline CDR1 is SGHAT and CDR2 FQNNGV. V lost 5 bases and J 2 bases, leaving 13 bases between the germline ends. This CDR3 has 15 amino acids. The DNA for the CDR3 is TGTGCCAGCAGCCGCGGAGGGGGGGGCAATCAGCCCCAGCATTTT. Its translation: CASSRGGGGNQPQHF.

The chain is built from TRBV5-8 and TRBJ1-6, with 8 bases identical to TRBD1. The CDR3 extends over 18 amino acids. Germline CDR1 is SGHTS and CDR2 is YDEGEE. Unmatched junction bases numbered 15, after V lost 6 bases and J lost 4 bases. The CDR3 DNA follows: TGTGCCAGCACCCTACGCCGGGGGAGACAGGGGTATAATTCACCCCTCCACTTT. Amino acid sequence: CASTLRRGRQGYNSPLHF.

The rearrangement joins TRBV29-1 to TRBJ1-1; TRBD1 matches at 8 bases. In germline, CDR1 is SQVTM, CDR2 ANQGSEA. Losses at the gene ends were 7 bases for V and 4 bases for J; bases not matched to a gene: 8. This CDR3 comprises 13 residues. The CDR3 protein is CSAWRQGSTEAFF. Here the CDR3 DNA reads TGCAGCGCTTGGAGACAGGGGAGCACTGAAGCTTTCTTT.

This clone was found a few times. CDR3 DNA: TGCGCCAGCAGCCGGGACAGGGGAGAGGTTGAAGCTTTCTTT. Residues: CASSRDRGEVEAFF. This rearrangement joins TRBV5-1 to TRBJ1-1; 10 positions match TRBD1. The V gene's germline CDR1 is SGHRS and CDR2 YFSETQ. CDR3 size: 14 residues. Trimming took 4 bases from V and 7 from J; bases not matched to a gene: 7.

This clone has more than one count but fewer than ten. The chain links TRBV2 to TRBJ1-2; the D gene is possibly TRBD1 (5 bases). Germline CDR1 reads SNHLY; CDR2 reads FYNNEI. The ends were cut back, 3 bases at V and 9 bases at J, with 11 bases in the middle. The CDR3 is 12 amino acids. Here the CDR3 reads CASSERRASYTF. CDR3 coding DNA: TGTGCCAGCAGTGAGCGCAGGGCGAGCTACACCTTC.

V is TRBV18 and J is TRBJ1-3; the D is unclear. Looked up from germline, CDR1 is KGHSH and CDR2 is LQKENI. This CDR3 spans 15 amino acids. V dropped 4 bases and J dropped 4 bases, with 14 bases sitting between them. The CDR3 coding sequence is TGTGCCAGCTCACGACCATCGGGAGACGGAAACACCATATATTTT. It is translated as CASSRPSGDGNTIYF.

Only one count was recorded for this clone. The genes are TRBV7-2 and TRBJ2-7; 9 positions agree with TRBD2. Germline CDR1 SGHTA, CDR2 FQGNSA. After removal of 5 bases from V and 6 bases from J, the junction contained 8 bases not matched to a gene. The CDR3 contains 14 residues. CDR3 residues: CASSPLAGNTEQYF. The CDR3 DNA reads TGTGCCAGCAGCCCCCTAGCGGGGAACACCGAGCAGTACTTC.